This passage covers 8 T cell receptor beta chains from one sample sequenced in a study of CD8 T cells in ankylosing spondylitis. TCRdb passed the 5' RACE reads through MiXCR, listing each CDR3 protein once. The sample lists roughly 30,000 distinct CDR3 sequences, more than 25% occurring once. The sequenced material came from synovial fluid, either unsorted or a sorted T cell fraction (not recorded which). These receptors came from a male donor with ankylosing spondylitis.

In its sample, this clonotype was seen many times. CDR3 residues: CASSFGGEGYEQYF. Here the CDR3 DNA reads TGTGCCAGCAGCTTTGGAGGGGAAGGCTACGAGCAGTACTTC. The chain couples TRBV7-9 to TRBJ2-7, with a weak D call TRBD2 (6 bases). Per the germline V gene, CDR1 is SEHNR and CDR2 is FQNEAQ (reference sequence). This CDR3 contains 14 residues. Trimming left V 3 bases short and J 3 bases short, with 12 bases between.

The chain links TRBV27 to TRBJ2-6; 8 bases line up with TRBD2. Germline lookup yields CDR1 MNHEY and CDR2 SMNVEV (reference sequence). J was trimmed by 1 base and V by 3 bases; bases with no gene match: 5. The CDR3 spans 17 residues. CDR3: CASSFREGRSGANVLTF. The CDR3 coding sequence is TGTGCCAGCAGTTTCCGGGAGGGCCGGTCTGGGGCCAACGTCCTGACTTTC.

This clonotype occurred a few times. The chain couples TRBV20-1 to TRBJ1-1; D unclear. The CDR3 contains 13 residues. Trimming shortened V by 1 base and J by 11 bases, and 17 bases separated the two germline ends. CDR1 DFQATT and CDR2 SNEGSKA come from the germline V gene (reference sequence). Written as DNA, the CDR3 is TGCAGTGCTAGAGGAACGGGCGATGTATGGGCTTTCTTT. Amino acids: CSARGTGDVWAFF.

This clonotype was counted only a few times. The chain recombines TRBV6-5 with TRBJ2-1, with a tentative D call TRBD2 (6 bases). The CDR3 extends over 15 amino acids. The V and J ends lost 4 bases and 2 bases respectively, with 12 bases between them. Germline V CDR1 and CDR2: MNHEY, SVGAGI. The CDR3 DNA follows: TGTGCCAGCAGTTTCAGCGGGCCCGCCTACAATGAGCAGTTCTTC. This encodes CASSFSGPAYNEQFF.

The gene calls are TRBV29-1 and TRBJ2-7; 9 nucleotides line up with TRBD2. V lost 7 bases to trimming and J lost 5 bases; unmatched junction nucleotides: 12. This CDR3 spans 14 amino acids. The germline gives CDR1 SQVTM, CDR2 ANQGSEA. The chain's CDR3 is CSALIAGEIHEQYF. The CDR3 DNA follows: TGCAGCGCCTTGATAGCGGGAGAAATCCACGAGCAGTACTTC.

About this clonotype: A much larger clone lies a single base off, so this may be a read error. CDR3 bases: TGTGCCAGCCCTTTATCGGGAGGGAGGAGCATGGGGAGGACCTACGAGCAGTACTTC. As protein: CASPLSGGRSMGRTYEQYF. V is TRBV18 and J is TRBJ2-7; TRBD2 aligns across 8 bases. J lost 2 bases, V lost 8 bases, and 23 bases had no gene match. In germline, CDR1 is KGHSH, CDR2 LQKENI. CDR3 length: 19 amino acids.

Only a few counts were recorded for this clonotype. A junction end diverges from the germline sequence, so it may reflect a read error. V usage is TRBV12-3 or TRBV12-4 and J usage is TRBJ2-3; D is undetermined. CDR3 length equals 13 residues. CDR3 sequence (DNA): TGTGCCAGCAGCTTCGTCGTGGAAGATGCGCAGTATTTT. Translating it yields CASSFVVEDAQYF.

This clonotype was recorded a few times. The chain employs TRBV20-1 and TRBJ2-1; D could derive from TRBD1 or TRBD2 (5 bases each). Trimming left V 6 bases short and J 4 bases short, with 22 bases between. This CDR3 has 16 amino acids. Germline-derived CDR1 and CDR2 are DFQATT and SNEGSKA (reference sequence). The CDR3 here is CSASTPRDLPYNEQFF. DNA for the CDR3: TGCAGTGCGTCCACCCCCAGGGACCTCCCATACAATGAGCAGTTCTTC.